This section outlines one TCR beta chain sequence together with its context. Its antigen remains unidentified. Then a second PCR, running roughly 7 to 11 cycles, was carried out with a sample-barcoded 5' primer and a J-beta primer mix. One entry per CDR3 protein, called by TCRdb with MiXCR from the 5' RACE reads. The sample holds under 1,000,000 distinct CDR3 sequences, roughly 46% seen once. These data originate in a study of blood T cells in healthy people across ages. Study-level results: Naive CD4+ cell counts and diversity both ran higher in long-lived than in aged donors. Expanded clonotype changes were possibly confounded by unknown donor CMV status.

From germline, CDR1 is MDHEN and CDR2 SYDVKM. V shed 5 bases and J shed 2 bases, with 19 bases lying between them. The CDR3 has 17 amino acids. All donors came from Russia, were Caucasian and healthy, and spanned ages about 6 to 100. Drawn from each donor were 7.5 to 10 milliliters of peripheral blood. The chain links TRBV28 to TRBJ2-1; TRBD2 is a possible D gene (6 bases). The sequencing sample was made of blood. The sequence derives from a man older than 75 in good health. CDR3 sequence reads: CASSGDGGIMAYNEQFF. The CDR3 DNA reads as TGTGCCAGCAGTGGAGATGGCGGGATTATGGCCTACAATGAGCAGTTCTTC.